A single sample gave rise to the 15 T cell receptor beta chains below, sequenced in a study of control samples from healthy donors and cancer patients. Assay used: immunoSEQ multiplex PCR; TCRdb lists only in-frame clones, some missing. In the table there are 80,000 to 100,000 clones, about 90% of which are singletons. Sequencing was performed on blood. These TCRs come from a man younger than 40 in good health.

This clone was counted once. This sequence joins TRBV4-2 and TRBJ1-6; D gene uncertain. The CDR3 totals 15 residues. Trimming stripped 1 base from V and 6 bases from J, with 10 bases between. Germline CDR1 reads LGHNA; CDR2 reads YNFKEQ. Written as DNA, the CDR3 is TGTGCCAGCAGCCAAGGGGCTACGGGTAATTCACCCCTCCACTTT. Its translation: CASSQGATGNSPLHF.

The chain has TRBV7-9 and TRBJ2-5; 9 nucleotides match TRBD1. With 4 bases clipped from V and 4 bases from J, the junction kept 7 bases outside the gene matches. CDR1 is SEHNR and CDR2 is FQNEAQ in the germline V gene (reference sequence). This CDR3 spans 15 amino acids. CDR3 protein: CASSSATGGGETQYF. CDR3 bases: TGTGCCAGCAGCTCAGCAACAGGGGGCGGAGAGACCCAGTACTTC. Filled out from reference TRBV7-9 and TRBJ2-5, the complete variable domain reads DTGVSQNPRHKITKRGQNVTFRCDPISEHNRLYWYRQTLGQGPEFLTYFQNEAQLEKSRLLSDRFSAERPKGSFSTLEIQRTEQGDSAMYLCASSSATGGGETQYFGPGTRLLVL.

The gene calls are TRBV19 and TRBJ2-1; D gene ambiguous. The CDR3 is 14 amino acids. Germline assignment: CDR1 LNHDA and CDR2 SQIVND (reference sequence). Between the trimmed V and J ends, which lost 5 bases and 3 bases, there was a span of 11 bases. The CDR3 region has the DNA TGTGCCAGTAGTCCCGGACCGGGCTACAATGAGCAGTTCTTC. It yields the protein CASSPGPGYNEQFF.

The CDR3 coding sequence is TGTGCCATCAGCGTAGCGGGAGGGCCCTACAATGAGCAGTTCTTC. Residues: CAISVAGGPYNEQFF. This sequence joins TRBV10-3 and TRBJ2-1, with 11 bases fitting TRBD2. This CDR3 contains 15 residues. J lost 2 bases, V lost 6 bases, and 3 bases had no gene match. CDR1 is ENHRY and CDR2 is SYGVKD in the germline V gene.

J is TRBJ2-7 and V is TRBV7-2; 7 nucleotides agree with TRBD1. The CDR3 covers 15 residues. Germline values: CDR1 SGHTA, CDR2 FQGNSA. V shed 1 base, J shed 2 bases, and the junction held 5 bases outside the gene matches. The CDR3 DNA sequence: TGTGCCAGCAGCTTAGAAGGGACAGTGCCCTACGAGCAGTACTTC. Translated: CASSLEGTVPYEQYF.

The gene calls are TRBV5-1 and TRBJ2-5; maybe TRBD2 (5 bases). Trimming removed 0 bases at V and 4 bases at J, with 10 bases between. Germline V gives CDR1 SGHRS, CDR2 YFSETQ. The CDR3 is 14 amino acids. The CDR3, as DNA: TGCGCCAGCAGCTTGGAGGGCGGGTCAGAGACCCAGTACTTC. Translated: CASSLEGGSETQYF.

The rearrangement links TRBV10-3 to TRBJ2-7; 7 nucleotides align to TRBD1. After removal of 2 bases from V and 2 bases from J, the junction contained 15 bases not matched to a gene. The germline V gene has CDR1 ENHRY and CDR2 SYGVKD. The CDR3 length is 18 residues. CDR3 bases: TGTGCCATCAGTGAGCCCACCAGATGCTCGACAGGGCCCTACGAGCAGTACTTC. Translating gives CAISEPTRCSTGPYEQYF.

The chain couples TRBV9 to TRBJ2-5; the match to TRBD2 covers 14 bases. The CDR3 spans 17 residues. Trimming removed 4 bases from V and 1 base from J; junction bases left unmatched: 6. Germline values: CDR1 SGDLS, CDR2 YYNGEE. The CDR3 here is CASSTGTSGSGQETQYF. The CDR3 DNA sequence: TGTGCCAGCAGCACGGGGACTAGCGGGAGTGGCCAAGAGACCCAGTACTTC.

Turning to this clone: One end of the junction fails to match germline, which may point to a read error. This chain connects TRBV18 to TRBJ2-5; D possibly corresponds to TRBD1 (6 bases). This CDR3 region has 16 residues. Germline assignment: CDR1 KGHSH and CDR2 LQKENI. CDR3: CASSPPGQSTQKTQYF. Written as DNA, the CDR3 is TGTGCCAGCTCACCTCCTGGACAGTCCACCCAAAAGACCCAGTACTTC.

This clone was counted only a few times. Germline is not matched at one junction end, which may reflect a read error. J is TRBJ2-6 and V is TRBV3-1 (or the pseudogene TRBV3-2), with D perhaps TRBD1 or TRBD2 (5 bases each). This CDR3 has 21 residues. From germline, CDR1 is LGHDT and CDR2 YNNKEL (reference sequence). DNA for the CDR3: TGTGCCAGCAGCCAAGGTAGTTCGGTTGGGGACCGCGACTCTGTGGCCAACGTCCTGACTTTC. Translation: CASSQGSSVGDRDSVANVLTF.

For the CDR3, the DNA is TGTGCCAGCAGCTCAAACACAGGGTCAGAGACCCAGTACTTC. Translation: CASSSNTGSETQYF. The chain has TRBV7-9 and TRBJ2-5; the D gene is possibly TRBD1 (6 bases). Germline loops: CDR1 SEHNR, CDR2 FQNEAQ (reference sequence). The CDR3 contains 14 residues. Trimming took 4 bases from V and 4 from J, leaving 13 bases between them.

This chain links TRBV20-1 with TRBJ1-2; D might be TRBD1 (5 bases). CDR1 is DFQATT, CDR2 SNEGSKA, per germline (reference sequence). The CDR3 covers 11 residues. V dropped 0 bases and J dropped 7 bases, with 6 bases sitting between them. CDR3 sequence (DNA): TGCAGTGCTAGAGATGGGGGTGGCTACACCTTC. Protein product: CSARDGGGYTF.

The chain uses TRBV6-1 and TRBJ1-5; no reliable D call. The CDR3 has 11 amino acids. Germline CDR1 MNHNS, CDR2 SASEGT. V lost 2 bases and J 4 bases, leaving 0 bases between the germline ends. CDR3 loop: CASSENQPQHF. The CDR3 DNA sequence: TGTGCCAGCAGTGAAAATCAGCCCCAGCATTTT.

This chain connects TRBV7-2 to TRBJ2-7, with 8 bases aligning to TRBD1. Germline lookup yields CDR1 SGHTA and CDR2 FQGNSA. The CDR3 has 16 residues. V gave up 2 bases and J gave up 0 bases; unmatched junction bases: 6. The CDR3 DNA follows: TGTGCCAGCAGCTTATCGGGACAGGACCTCTCCTACGAGCAGTACTTC. This codes for CASSLSGQDLSYEQYF.

This chain joins TRBV19 and TRBJ2-7; D gene uncertain. The CDR3 runs to 12 residues. The ends were cut back, 5 bases at V and 3 bases at J, with 8 bases in the middle. The V gene's germline CDR1 is LNHDA and CDR2 SQIVND (reference sequence). CDR3 amino acids: CASSSNSYEQYF. CDR3 nucleotides: TGTGCCAGTAGTTCAAATAGCTACGAGCAGTACTTC.